The present T cell receptor beta chain was sequenced within a study of blood T cell repertoires in COVID-19. Study information: Whether acute or convalescent, the COVID-19 samples came from the United States, Italy and Spain. T cells, B-cell-depleted T cells, or PBMCs provided the cDNA or gDNA that served as material.

Sequencing used immunoSEQ multiplex PCR; TCRdb keeps in-frame clones, though not all of them. This table holds more than 110,000 clones, about 80% found once. The CDR3 length is 11 residues. Trimming stripped 3 bases from V and 2 bases from J, with 4 bases between. Germline-derived CDR1 and CDR2 are GTSNPN and SVGIG (reference sequence). A few counts support this clone. This clonotype was sampled from a woman aged 60-75 years with acute or convalescent COVID-19. The chain carries TRBV30 and TRBJ1-1, with D hard to call. Sequenced sample: peripheral blood. DNA of the CDR3: TGTGCCTGGAGCAAAAACACTGAAGCTTTCTTT. Its protein is CAWSKNTEAFF.